This T cell receptor (beta chain) was obtained from a study of T-cell reconstitution after alpha-beta-depleted transplantation in children. Unique molecular identifiers were incorporated when the TCRbeta library was constructed. TCRdb fed the PCR reads into MiXCR, producing one record per CDR3 protein. The data contain some 500,000 distinct CDR3 sequences, about 17% of them seen just once; the ten biggest clones take up approximately 3%. This clonotype was seen a few times. The CDR3 is made up of 12 amino acids. CDR1 is MNHNY and CDR2 is SVGAGI in the germline V gene (reference sequence). V was shortened by 5 bases and J by 12 bases, with 16 bases between the two germline ends.

The TCR comes from a human donor who donated a stem cell graft to a child with acute lymphoblastic leukemia. The starting material was PBMCs from the stem cell graft donor, obtained from the stem cell graft. The rearrangement joins TRBV6-6 to TRBJ1-2; a possible D gene is TRBD1 (5 bases). The CDR3, as DNA: TGTGCCAGCAGTCTCGGGACTGCCGACGACACCTTC. Translation: CASSLGTADDTF.